This T cell receptor (beta chain) was captured by sequencing in a study of blood T cell repertoires in COVID-19 (dated by TCRdb to 2018 to 2021). Describing the broader study: The collaborator samples originated in the United States, Italy and Spain and spanned the acute and convalescent phases of COVID-19. The material from the prospective study consisted of cDNA or gDNA derived from T cells, B-cell-depleted T cells, or PBMCs. Subjects who had been exposed to COVID-19, were actively infected with it, or had recovered from it provided the deeply sampled blood TCRbeta repertoires that made up the dataset. The repertoires were released in a freely available public database meant as a resource for research on the immune response to SARS-CoV-2. The samples were drawn from two sources: the first 160 participants of the ongoing ImmuneRACE study, and 1,000 to 1,500 subjects contributed by 6 global collaborators. A de-identified subject ID, COVID-19 status, age in years and sex were almost always included in the sample metadata. HLA class I and class II types, where available, came from metadata supplied by the sample provider rather than from assay-based typing. What the work shows at the level of the full study, not this receptor alone: How much clinical and demographic metadata was included differed by source and by participant, and the metadata was provided uncurated.

Points on this clone: Its antigen is not yet known. There are no base qualities to consult, and no much larger clone falls within one base.

Whole blood was collected in K2EDTA tubes by collaborating institutions according to the institutions' own protocols. For TCRbeta analysis, collaborator samples were shipped as frozen whole blood, as isolated PBMCs, or as DNA extracted from either sample type. The CDR3 starts with the cysteine, ends with the phenylalanine, and has 15 residues. The sequence is cut down to CDR3 DNA, 45 bases in frame from base 1. The V end gives up 2 bases and the J end 6 bases, leaving 4 bases in the junction not matched to a gene. The germline V gene encodes CDR1 MDHEN and CDR2 SYDVKM. TCRbeta CDR3 regions were amplified from genomic DNA using the immunoSEQ Assay, a bias-controlled multiplex PCR. Regarding the original processing steps: The number of nucleated cells in each sample was estimated from the amplification of reference gene primers within the assay. To quantify the absolute abundance of each unique TCRbeta CDR3 rearrangement, sequence reads were collapsed and filtered. For each sample, productive Simpson clonality was calculated by taking the square root of Simpson's diversity index across productive rearrangements. The immuneACCESS repertoire file appears here via TCRdb, limited to in-frame rearrangements. These files lack a portion of the clones; in checked studies, under half of the deficit traces to unresolved V genes, and the cause of the others is not known. V, J and clone size reflect that table, while D and trimming were determined from the DNA. The sample records 150,000 to 200,000 clones, about 88% of which are singletons. Less than 3% of the sample is in the top ten clones.

The V and J segments used are TRBV28 and TRBJ1-5; the junction holds 10 bases that match TRBD1. This clonotype originated in a woman aged 25-40 years with active or convalescent COVID-19. The sample was peripheral blood. The nucleotide sequence reads TGTGCCAGCAGTTTAGGGACAGGGGAAGCTCAGCCCCAGCATTTT. Protein translation: CASSLGTGEAQPQHF.